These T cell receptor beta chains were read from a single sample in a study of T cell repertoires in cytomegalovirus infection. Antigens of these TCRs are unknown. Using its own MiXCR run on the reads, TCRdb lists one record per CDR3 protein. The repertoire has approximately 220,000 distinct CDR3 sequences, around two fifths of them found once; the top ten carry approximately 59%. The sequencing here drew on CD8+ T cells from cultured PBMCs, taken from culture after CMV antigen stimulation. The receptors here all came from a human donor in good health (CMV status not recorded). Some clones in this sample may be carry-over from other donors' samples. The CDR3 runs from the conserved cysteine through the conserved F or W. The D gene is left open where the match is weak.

CDR3 protein: CSSSSRDSGYEQYF
J gene: TRBJ2-7
CDR3 length: 14
V gene: TRBV6-2/TRBV6-3
D gene: .

CDR3 protein: CASSLKGYEQFF
J gene: TRBJ2-1
CDR3 length: 12
V gene: TRBV5-1
D gene: .

CDR3 protein: CASSGRGQGGTEAFF
J gene: TRBJ1-1
CDR3 length: 15
V gene: TRBV9
D gene: TRBD1

CDR3 protein: CASTLSLGNIYEQYF
J gene: TRBJ2-7
CDR3 length: 15
V gene: TRBV7-9
D gene: .

CDR3 protein: CASQMNTEAFF
J gene: TRBJ1-1
CDR3 length: 11
V gene: TRBV19
D gene: .

CDR3 protein: CSALQREGTGELFF
J gene: TRBJ2-2
CDR3 length: 14
V gene: TRBV20-1
D gene: TRBD2

CDR3 protein: CASSPEGPEGIEQFF
J gene: TRBJ2-1
CDR3 length: 15
V gene: TRBV7-9
D gene: .

CDR3 protein: CASNKGIITDTQYF
J gene: TRBJ2-3
CDR3 length: 14
V gene: TRBV6-6
D gene: .

CDR3 protein: CASSVGVSSYNEQFF
J gene: TRBJ2-1
CDR3 length: 15
V gene: TRBV27
D gene: .

CDR3 protein: CASSLDLASGLQETQYF
J gene: TRBJ2-5
CDR3 length: 17
V gene: TRBV11-2
D gene: TRBD2

CDR3 protein: CASSEAGVSNQPQHF
J gene: TRBJ1-5
CDR3 length: 15
V gene: TRBV2
D gene: .

CDR3 protein: CATRIKTGRIEKLFF
J gene: TRBJ1-4
CDR3 length: 15
V gene: TRBV19
D gene: .

CDR3 protein: CASSPRTNPNYGYTF
J gene: TRBJ1-2
CDR3 length: 15
V gene: TRBV14
D gene: .

CDR3 protein: CASTPGGLAEETQYF
J gene: TRBJ2-5
CDR3 length: 15
V gene: TRBV19
D gene: TRBD2

CDR3 protein: CASSPTSGGASEQFF
J gene: TRBJ2-1
CDR3 length: 15
V gene: TRBV5-5
D gene: TRBD2

CDR3 protein: CASSPLLGPNYEQYF
J gene: TRBJ2-7
CDR3 length: 15
V gene: TRBV7-9
D gene: .

CDR3 protein: CASSEEAGRDAETQYF
J gene: TRBJ2-5
CDR3 length: 16
V gene: TRBV2
D gene: .

CDR3 protein: CASSFGIAGGATDTQYF
J gene: TRBJ2-3
CDR3 length: 17
V gene: TRBV7-8
D gene: TRBD2

CDR3 protein: CASSWPGVPSNEQFF
J gene: TRBJ2-1
CDR3 length: 15
V gene: TRBV7-4
D gene: .

CDR3 protein: CASILRFSGEATQYF
J gene: TRBJ2-5
CDR3 length: 15
V gene: TRBV11-2
D gene: .

CDR3 protein: CASSLGKVAARFEQYF
J gene: TRBJ2-3
CDR3 length: 16
V gene: TRBV27
D gene: .

CDR3 protein: CASSFSGTSGQETQYF
J gene: TRBJ2-5
CDR3 length: 16
V gene: TRBV7-9
D gene: TRBD2